The subject of this entry is one T cell receptor beta chain. Everyone who donated was a Caucasian adult who lived in Nashville, Tennessee. Both CD45RO+ cells and CCR7-negative CD45RA+ TemRA cells were combined to make up CD8 memory. The germline CDR1 and CDR2 sequences are MDHEN and SYDVKM. The CDR3 loop spans 12 amino acids. V lost 6 bases and J lost 5, with 7 bases in between. Assay: immunoSEQ multiplex PCR; the TCRdb copy retains only in-frame clones and omits some. This sample has approximately 400,000 clones; about 96% occur once, and the top ten carry about 0.34%. The data were taken from a study of shared clonotypes between healthy human individuals.

The sequence was obtained from a man aged 30-40 years in good health. Specimen: memory CD8+ T cells sorted from blood. Sample subset: CD45RO+ cells pooled with CCR7-negative TemRA cells. The rearrangement uses TRBV28 and TRBJ2-2; unclear D gene. The CDR3 DNA sequence: TGTGCCAGCAGCCTGAGGACCGGGGAGCTGTTTTTT. Residues: CASSLRTGELFF.